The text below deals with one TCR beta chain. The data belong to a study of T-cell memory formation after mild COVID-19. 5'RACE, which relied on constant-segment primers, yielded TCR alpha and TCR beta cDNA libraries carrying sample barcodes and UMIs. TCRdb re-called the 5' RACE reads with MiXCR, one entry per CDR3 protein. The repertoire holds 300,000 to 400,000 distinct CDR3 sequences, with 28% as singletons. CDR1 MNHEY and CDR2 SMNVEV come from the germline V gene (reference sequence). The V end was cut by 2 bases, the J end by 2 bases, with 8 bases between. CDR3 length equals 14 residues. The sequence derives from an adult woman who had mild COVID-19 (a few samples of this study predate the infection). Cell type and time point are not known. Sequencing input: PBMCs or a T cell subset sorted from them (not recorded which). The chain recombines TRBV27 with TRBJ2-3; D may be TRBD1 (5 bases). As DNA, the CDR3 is TGTGCCAGCAGTTTAGTACAGGCCACAGATACGCAGTATTTT. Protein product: CASSLVQATDTQYF.